These 8 T cell receptor beta chains were sequenced from one sample in a study of T cell clones after liver transplantation. Profiling relied on immunoSEQ multiplex PCR, and the TCRdb table lists in-frame clones only, not all of them. This sample has under 130,000 clones, with roughly 80% found just once. The sequenced sample was CD4+ T cells from blood, obtained approximately 50 months after liver transplant. These receptors all stem from a human patient who received a liver transplant. Part of the T cells may come from the graft donor.

The V gene is TRBV6-1, the J gene TRBJ2-3, with 11 nucleotides matching TRBD2. The CDR3 consists of 14 residues. CDR1 is MNHNS, CDR2 SASEGT, per germline. V lost 6 bases to trimming and J lost 2 bases; unmatched junction nucleotides: 1. This CDR3 is CASRTSGTTDTQYF. For the CDR3, the DNA is TGTGCCAGCAGGACTAGCGGGACCACAGATACGCAGTATTTT.

The chain links TRBV19 to TRBJ2-2; 7 nucleotides line up with TRBD1. CDR3 length: 14 residues. With 8 bases clipped from V and 3 bases from J, the junction kept 6 bases outside the gene matches. CDR1 and CDR2 (germline): LNHDA, SQIVND (reference sequence). The CDR3 region is CASRYQGDTGELFF. CDR3 bases: TGTGCCAGTCGATATCAGGGGGACACCGGGGAGCTGTTTTTT. Complete variable domain (other parts from reference TRBV19 and TRBJ2-2): DGGITQSPKYLFRKEGQNVTLSCEQNLNHDAMYWYRQDPGQGLRLIYYSQIVNDFQKGDIAEGYSVSREKKESFPLTVTSAQKNPTAFYLCASRYQGDTGELFFGEGSRLTVL.

The chain joins TRBV7-7 to TRBJ2-2; TRBD1 is a possible D gene (5 bases). This CDR3 is 13 amino acids long. V dropped 5 bases and J dropped 4 bases, with 8 bases sitting between them. Germline CDR1 and CDR2: SSHAT and FNYEAQ (reference sequence). The CDR3 spells CASSQGVTGELFF. DNA of the CDR3: TGTGCCAGCAGCCAAGGGGTCACCGGGGAGCTGTTTTTT.

Comments on this clone: In the same sample, other DNA sequences code for this CDR3. This chain links TRBV5-1 with TRBJ1-5; tentative D call: TRBD1 (6 bases). The germline V gene has CDR1 SGHRS and CDR2 YFSETQ. V was pared by 0 bases and J by 5 bases, with 9 bases between. The CDR3 covers 14 residues. CDR3 coding DNA: TGCGCCAGCAGCTTGGCGTCAGGGGATCAGCCCCAGCATTTT. It codes for CASSLASGDQPQHF.

This chain joins TRBV5-1 and TRBJ2-1; 10 nucleotides agree with TRBD2. Germline V CDR1 and CDR2: SGHRS, YFSETQ. This CDR3 comprises 15 residues. The junction had 6 bases not matched to a gene; V was cut back by 2 bases and J by 7 bases. The CDR3 region has the DNA TGCGCCAGCAGCTTACGACTAGCGGGTGGAAATGAGCAGTTCTTC. The encoded protein is CASSLRLAGGNEQFF. The full variable domain, in which reference TRBV5-1 and TRBJ2-1 provide the parts outside the CDR3, is KAGVTQTPRYLIKTRGQQVTLSCSPISGHRSVSWYQQTPGQGLQFLFEYFSETQRNKGNFPGRFSGRQFSNSRSEMNVSTLELGDSALYLCASSLRLAGGNEQFFGPGTRLTVL.

V gene TRBV10-1 combines with J gene TRBJ2-5; 15 positions agree with TRBD2. Germline CDR1 and CDR2: WNHNN and SYGVQD (reference sequence). CDR3 length: 15 amino acids. As DNA, the CDR3 is TGCCACGGGCGTAAAGGGACTAGCGGGGGGGAGACCCAGTACTTC. Residues: CHGRKGTSGGETQYF.

V usage is TRBV7-3 and J usage is TRBJ1-1, with D possibly TRBD1 on 5 matching bases. The CDR3 runs 16 residues. V was trimmed by 2 bases and J by 0 bases, leaving 13 bases between them. CDR1 is SGHTA, CDR2 FQGTGA, per germline. The CDR3 coding sequence is TGTGCCAGCAGCTTAGAGGGGCGATTCATGAACACTGAAGCTTTCTTT. It codes for CASSLEGRFMNTEAFF.

This clone was seen once. The chain employs TRBV5-5 and TRBJ2-7; D may correspond to TRBD1 or TRBD2 (6 bases each). Germline CDR1 is SGHKS and CDR2 is YYEKEE (reference sequence). CDR3 length: 13 amino acids. Trimming removed 2 bases at V and 2 bases at J, with 8 bases between. CDR3 amino acids: CASSLRGPYEQYF. The CDR3 bases are TGTGCCAGCAGCTTACGGGGGCCCTACGAGCAGTACTTC.